This T cell receptor beta chain was identified in a study of blood T cell repertoires in COVID-19. As processed by the authors: Estimated nucleated cell counts came from reference gene primer amplification. The method was immunoSEQ multiplex PCR; TCRdb's version includes in-frame clones alone and lacks a portion of them. The DNA was the basis for D and trimming; V, J and clone size are from that table. The sample holds about 110,000 clones, around four fifths seen once. The J segment lost 4 bases and the V segment lost 0 bases, leaving 5 bases of the junction unmatched. Germline V gives CDR1 ENHRY, CDR2 SYGVKD. CDR3 length: 16 amino acids.

The receptor comes from a woman aged 60 to 75 with acute or convalescent COVID-19. Source material: peripheral blood. The genes are TRBV10-3 and TRBJ1-2, with 10 bases identical to TRBD1. For the CDR3, the DNA is TGTGCCATCAGTGAGTCGGCGGGACAGGGGACCTATGGCTACACCTTC. It encodes CAISESAGQGTYGYTF.